The 6 T cell receptor beta chains below were found in one sample sequenced in a study of beta chain features in type 1 diabetes. Every isolated RNA sample was fully reverse transcribed, so sequencing captured expressed TCRB transcripts. TCRdb's copy holds only in-frame clones and misses some; the assay was immunoSEQ multiplex PCR. The table lists tens of thousands of clones, about three fifths of them singletons. No antigen has been assigned to these receptors. Study results and caveats: All four CD4+ subsets from Type 1 diabetes patients carried moderately but significantly shorter TCRB CDR3s.

Source material: stem cell memory CD4+ T cells from blood. These receptors originate from a man in his late teens or twenties with type 1 diabetes.

J is TRBJ2-5 and V is TRBV7-9; the D gene is possibly TRBD1 (5 bases). There are 15 residues in the CDR3. The V end lost 3 bases, the J end lost 1 base, and 12 bases lay between the germline ends. Looked up from germline, CDR1 is SEHNR and CDR2 is FQNEAQ (reference sequence). The CDR3 DNA follows: TGTGCCAGCAGCTTTGGCAGGGCCTCCCAAGAGACCCAGTACTTC. Protein: CASSFGRASQETQYF.

This clone showed up just a few times. The rearrangement links TRBV30 to TRBJ1-1, with a weak D call TRBD1 (6 bases). The V gene lost 1 base and the J gene lost 1 base, with 16 bases spanning the gap. CDR1 and CDR2 (germline): GTSNPN, SVGIG (reference sequence). The CDR3 length is 16 residues. The CDR3 coding sequence is TGTGCCTGGAGTGCTATTCAACAGGGTAAGAACACTGAAGCTTTCTTT. Amino acid sequence: CAWSAIQQGKNTEAFF.

The chain uses TRBV11-2 and TRBJ2-2, with 8 bases that match TRBD2. Per the germline V gene, CDR1 is SGHAT and CDR2 is FQNNGV. The CDR3 runs 16 residues. J lost 6 bases, V lost 6 bases, and 12 bases had no gene match. CDR3: CASRRNVGGAAGELFF. The CDR3 DNA sequence: TGTGCCAGCAGACGGAACGTCGGGGGGGCCGCCGGGGAGCTGTTTTTT.

V and J are TRBV29-1 and TRBJ2-3; tentatively, D is TRBD2 (5 bases). There are 13 residues in the CDR3. The germline V and J ends were trimmed by 3 bases and 2 bases, with 9 bases remaining between them. Germline V CDR1 and CDR2: SQVTM, ANQGSEA. The CDR3 DNA is TGCAGCGTTGACGGGGTCACCACAGATACGCAGTATTTT. It is translated as CSVDGVTTDTQYF.

In this sample, this clone turned up once. This sequence joins TRBV5-1 and TRBJ2-1, with D maybe TRBD2 (6 bases). The V gene's germline CDR1 is SGHRS and CDR2 YFSETQ. The length of the CDR3 is 16 residues. Between the trimmed V and J ends, which lost 5 bases and 0 bases, there was a span of 15 bases. The CDR3 DNA reads as TGCGCCAGCAGTTATAGCGGAGCGAACTCCTACAATGAGCAGTTCTTC. Residues: CASSYSGANSYNEQFF.

The rearrangement uses TRBV29-1 and TRBJ2-3; D call uncertain. Trimming cost V 6 bases and J 5 bases, with 3 bases left between them. The CDR3 runs to 9 residues. Germline CDR1 reads SQVTM; CDR2 reads ANQGSEA. DNA for the CDR3: TGCAGCGTCGGAGATACGCAGTATTTT. Protein product: CSVGDTQYF.